This T cell receptor (beta chain) originates from a study of T cells in Graves' hyperthyroidism and ophthalmopathy. General observations from the study: Model output signaled ophthalmopathy a median approximately six months ahead of onset.

There were TCR beta CDR3 regions amplified from RNA transcripts. With the HTBI primer set, the TCR CDR3 went through a first round of RT-PCR. TCRdb analysed the multiplex PCR reads with MiXCR anew, one entry per CDR3 protein. This table holds hundreds of thousands of distinct CDR3 sequences, over 35% found once. V was cut by 2 bases and J by 3 bases, with 8 bases left in between. CDR3 size: 13 residues. Germline V lookup: CDR1 SGHTA, CDR2 FQGNSA. Of note for this clonotype: Its antigen remains unknown.

V gene TRBV7-2 combines with J gene TRBJ2-7, with D uncertain. The TCR was taken from a man between 18 and 35 years old with Graves' hyperthyroidism. Sequenced input: blood. Written as DNA, the CDR3 is TGTGCCAGCAGCTTAAACGAGGTCTACGAGCAGTACTTC. Its protein is CASSLNEVYEQYF. Complete variable domain (other parts from reference TRBV7-2 and TRBJ2-7): GAGVSQSPSNKVTEKGKDVELRCDPISGHTALYWYRQSLGQGLEFLIYFQGNSAPDKSGLPSDRFSAERTGGSVSTLTIQRTQQEDSAVYLCASSLNEVYEQYFGPGTRLTVT.